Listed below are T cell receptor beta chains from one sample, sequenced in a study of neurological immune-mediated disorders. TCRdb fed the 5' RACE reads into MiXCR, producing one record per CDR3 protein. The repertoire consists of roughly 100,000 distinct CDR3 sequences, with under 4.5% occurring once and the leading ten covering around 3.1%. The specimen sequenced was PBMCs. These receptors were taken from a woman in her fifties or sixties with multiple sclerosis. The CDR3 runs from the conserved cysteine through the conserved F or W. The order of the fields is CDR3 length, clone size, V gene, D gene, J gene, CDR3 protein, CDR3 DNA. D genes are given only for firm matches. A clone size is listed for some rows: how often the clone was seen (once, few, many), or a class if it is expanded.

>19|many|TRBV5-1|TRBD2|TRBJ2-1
CASSLDLAGATFRYNEQFF
TGCGCCAGCAGCTTGGATCTAGCGGGGGCCACATTTCGGTACAATGAGCAGTTCTTC
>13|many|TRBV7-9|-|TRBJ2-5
CASSLADQETQYF
TGTGCCAGCAGCTTAGCGGACCAAGAGACCCAGTACTTC
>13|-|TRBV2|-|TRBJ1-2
CASSVTRASGYTF
TGTGCCAGCAGCGTAACCAGGGCGTCTGGCTACACCTTC
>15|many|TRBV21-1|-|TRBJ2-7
CASSPKGTASYEQYF
TGTGCCAGCAGTCCTAAGGGGACAGCCTCCTACGAGCAGTACTTC
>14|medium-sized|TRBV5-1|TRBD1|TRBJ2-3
CASSAGQVLNTQYF
TGCGCCAGCAGCGCGGGACAGGTTTTGAATACGCAGTATTTT
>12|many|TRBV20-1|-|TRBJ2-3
CSAQKSTDTQYF
TGCAGTGCTCAAAAAAGCACAGATACGCAGTATTTT
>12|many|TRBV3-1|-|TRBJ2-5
CASSQDLGSRNF
TGTGCCAGCAGCCAAGATTTGGGGTCTCGGAACTTC
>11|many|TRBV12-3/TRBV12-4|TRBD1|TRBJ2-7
CARQGWYEQYF
TGTGCCAGACAGGGGTGGTACGAGCAGTACTTC
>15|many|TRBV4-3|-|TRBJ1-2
CASSQLGRETNGYTF
TGCGCCAGCAGCCAATTAGGCCGGGAGACGAATGGCTACACCTTC
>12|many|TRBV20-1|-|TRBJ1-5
CSAFIRDQPQHF
TGCAGTGCTTTTATAAGGGATCAGCCCCAGCATTTT
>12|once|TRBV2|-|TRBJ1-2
CASSRQEYGYTF
TGTGCCAGCAGCCGACAGGAGTATGGCTACACCTTC
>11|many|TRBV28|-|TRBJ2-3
CASHAGYTQYF
TGTGCCAGCCATGCGGGGTATACGCAGTATTTT
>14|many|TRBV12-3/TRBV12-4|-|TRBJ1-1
CASSAEGTWTEAFF
TGTGCCAGCTCGGCCGAGGGGACCTGGACTGAAGCTTTCTTT
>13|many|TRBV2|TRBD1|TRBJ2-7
CASEQGVAYEQYF
TGTGCCAGTGAACAGGGGGTGGCCTACGAGCAGTACTTC
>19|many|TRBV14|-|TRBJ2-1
CASSQVPFAVSGSYNEQFF
TGTGCCAGCAGCCAAGTTCCCTTTGCGGTTTCGGGCTCCTACAATGAGCAGTTCTTC
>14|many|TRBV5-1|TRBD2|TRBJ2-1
CASSDTAGDNEQFF
TGCGCCAGCAGCGATACAGCGGGGGACAATGAGCAGTTCTTC
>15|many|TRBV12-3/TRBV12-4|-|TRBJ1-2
CASSLGAGVNYGYTF
TGTGCCAGCAGTTTAGGGGCCGGAGTTAACTATGGCTACACCTTC
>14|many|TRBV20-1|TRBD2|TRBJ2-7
CSAWDYLRPDEQYF
TGCAGTGCGTGGGACTACCTCCGCCCCGACGAGCAGTACTTC
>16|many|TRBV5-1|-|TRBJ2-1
CASSLGGFSSYNEQFF
TGCGCCAGCAGCTTGGGGGGGTTCTCCTCGTACAATGAGCAGTTCTTC
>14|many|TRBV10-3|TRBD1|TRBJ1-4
CAISAQGANEKLFF
TGTGCCATCAGTGCCCAGGGGGCCAATGAAAAACTGTTTTTT
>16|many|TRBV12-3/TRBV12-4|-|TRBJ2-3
CASSPRQTTSTDTQYF
TGTGCCAGCAGTCCGAGACAGACGACTAGCACAGATACGCAGTATTTT
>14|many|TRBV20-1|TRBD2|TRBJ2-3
CSAPYGGGKATQYF
TGCAGTGCTCCTTACGGGGGGGGTAAAGCTACGCAGTATTTT
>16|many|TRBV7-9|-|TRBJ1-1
CASTTVSDQGVTEAFF
TGTGCCAGCACCACGGTCTCGGACCAAGGGGTCACTGAAGCTTTCTTT
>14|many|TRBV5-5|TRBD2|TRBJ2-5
CASSLTSGQETQYF
TGTGCCAGCAGCTTGACTAGCGGTCAAGAGACCCAGTACTTC
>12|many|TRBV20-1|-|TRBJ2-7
CSARLPTYEQYF
TGCAGTGCTAGACTACCTACCTACGAGCAGTACTTC
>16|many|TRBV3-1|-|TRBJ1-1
CASSRTRGGLNTEAFF
TGTGCCAGCAGCCGGACAAGGGGGGGCTTGAACACTGAAGCTTTCTTT
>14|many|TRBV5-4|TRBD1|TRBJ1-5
CASSLGTGDQPQHF
TGTGCCAGCAGCTTAGGGACAGGGGATCAGCCCCAGCATTTT
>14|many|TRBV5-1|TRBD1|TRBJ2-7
CASSPGQGAYEQYF
TGCGCCAGCAGCCCAGGACAGGGGGCCTACGAGCAGTACTTC
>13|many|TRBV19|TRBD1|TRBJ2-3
CASTDRGTDTQYF
TGTGCCAGTACGGACAGGGGGACAGATACGCAGTATTTT
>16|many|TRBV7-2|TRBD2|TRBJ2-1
CASSSRLAGDYNEQFF
TGTGCCAGCAGCTCGAGACTAGCGGGGGACTACAATGAGCAGTTCTTC
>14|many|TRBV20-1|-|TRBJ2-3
CSSDSAANTDTQYF
TGCAGCTCCGATTCGGCGGCAAACACAGATACGCAGTATTTT
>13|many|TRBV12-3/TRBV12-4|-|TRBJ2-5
CASSSTQLDHPYF
TGTGCCAGCAGCTCTACTCAACTAGACCATCCGTACTTC
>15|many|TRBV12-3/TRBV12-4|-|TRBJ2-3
CASSLFTGAPDTQYF
TGTGCCAGCAGTTTATTTACGGGGGCCCCCGATACGCAGTATTTT
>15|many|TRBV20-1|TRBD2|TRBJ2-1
CSAKRLAGAYNEQFF
TGCAGTGCTAAGCGTCTAGCGGGGGCCTACAATGAGCAGTTCTTC
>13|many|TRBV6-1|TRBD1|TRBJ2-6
CAGTGSGANVLTF
TGTGCCGGGACAGGGTCTGGGGCCAACGTCCTGACTTTC
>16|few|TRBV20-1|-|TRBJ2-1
CSAKPFGVSSYNEQFF
TGCAGTGCTAAGCCGTTTGGCGTCAGCTCCTACAATGAGCAGTTCTTC
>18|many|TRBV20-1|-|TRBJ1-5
CSARVGYVGTGGNQPQHF
TGCAGTGCTAGAGTTGGCTATGTCGGGACGGGGGGCAATCAGCCCCAGCATTTT
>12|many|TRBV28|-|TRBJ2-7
CASSFEWREQYF
TGTGCCAGCAGTTTCGAGTGGCGCGAGCAGTACTTC
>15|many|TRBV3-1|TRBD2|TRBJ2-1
CASSPRTSGGAYQFF
TGTGCCAGCAGCCCCCGGACTAGCGGGGGGGCATATCAGTTCTTC
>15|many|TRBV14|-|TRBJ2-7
CASSRRWEGDYEQYF
TGTGCCAGCAGCCGAAGGTGGGAAGGGGATTACGAGCAGTACTTC
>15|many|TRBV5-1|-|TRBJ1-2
CASSWGGEFIGGYTF
TGCGCCAGCAGTTGGGGGGGCGAATTCATCGGTGGCTACACCTTC
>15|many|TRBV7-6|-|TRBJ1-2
CASSLGGGLDYGYTF
TGTGCCAGCAGCTTAGGGGGGGGCCTTGACTATGGCTACACCTTC
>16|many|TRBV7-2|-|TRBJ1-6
CASSPGSWREGSPLHF
TGTGCCAGCAGCCCAGGGTCTTGGCGGGAAGGTTCACCCCTCCACTTT
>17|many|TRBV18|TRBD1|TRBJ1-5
CASSPGRRDRRDQPQHF
TGTGCCAGCTCACCCGGCCGCCGGGACAGGAGGGATCAGCCCCAGCATTTT
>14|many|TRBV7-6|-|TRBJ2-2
CASKREANTGELFF
TGTGCCAGCAAGAGGGAAGCGAACACCGGGGAGCTGTTTTTT